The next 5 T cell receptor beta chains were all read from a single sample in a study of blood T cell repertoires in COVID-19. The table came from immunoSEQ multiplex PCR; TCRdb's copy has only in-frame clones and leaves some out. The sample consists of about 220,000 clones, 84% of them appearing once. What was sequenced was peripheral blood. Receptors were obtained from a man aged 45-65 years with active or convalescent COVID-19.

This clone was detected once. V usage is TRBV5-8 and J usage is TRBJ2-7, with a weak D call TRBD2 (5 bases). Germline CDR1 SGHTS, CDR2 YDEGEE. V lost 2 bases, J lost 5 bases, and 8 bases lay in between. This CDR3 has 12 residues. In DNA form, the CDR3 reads TGTGCCAGCAGCTTTCCGGGGAACGAGCAGTACGTC. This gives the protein CASSFPGNEQYV.

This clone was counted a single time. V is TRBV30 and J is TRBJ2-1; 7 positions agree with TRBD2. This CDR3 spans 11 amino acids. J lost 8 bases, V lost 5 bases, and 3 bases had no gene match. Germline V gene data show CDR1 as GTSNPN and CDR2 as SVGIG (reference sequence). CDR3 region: CAWSSGDEQFF. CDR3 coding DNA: TGTGCCTGGTCTAGCGGCGATGAGCAGTTCTTC.

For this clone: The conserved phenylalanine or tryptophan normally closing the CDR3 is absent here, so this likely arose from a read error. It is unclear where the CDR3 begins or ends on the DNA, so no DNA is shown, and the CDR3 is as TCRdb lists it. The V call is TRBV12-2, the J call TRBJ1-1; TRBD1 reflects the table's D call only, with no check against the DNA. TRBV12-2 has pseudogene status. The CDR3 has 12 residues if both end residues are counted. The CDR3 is CASRPQRTARGK.

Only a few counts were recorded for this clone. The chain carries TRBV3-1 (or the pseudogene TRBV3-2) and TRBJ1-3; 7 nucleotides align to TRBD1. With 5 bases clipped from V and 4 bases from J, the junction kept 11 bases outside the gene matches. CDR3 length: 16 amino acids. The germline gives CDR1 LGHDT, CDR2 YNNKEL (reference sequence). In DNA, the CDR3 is TGTGCCAGCAGCTTACAGGGGCCCGGACCCGGAAACACCATATATTTT. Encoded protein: CASSLQGPGPGNTIYF.

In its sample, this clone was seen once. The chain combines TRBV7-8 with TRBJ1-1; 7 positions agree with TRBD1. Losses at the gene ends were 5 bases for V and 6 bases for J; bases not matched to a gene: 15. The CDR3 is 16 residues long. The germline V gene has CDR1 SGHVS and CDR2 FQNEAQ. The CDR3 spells CASSPEPHRGLSEAFF. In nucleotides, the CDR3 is TGTGCCAGCAGCCCCGAGCCCCACAGGGGTCTGTCTGAAGCTTTCTTT.